This T cell receptor beta chain was sequenced during a study of T cells in Graves' hyperthyroidism and ophthalmopathy. The germline V and J ends were trimmed by 1 base and 0 bases, with 7 bases remaining between them. The CDR3 has 15 amino acids. Per germline, CDR1 SGHTA and CDR2 FQGNSA. Participants, patients aged 18 to 65, had newly diagnosed hyperthyroidism with a duration under 2 months. This clonotype was seen a handful of times. Amplification of TCR beta CDR3 regions was performed using RNA transcripts as template. Using the HTBI primer set, a first-round RT-PCR was run on the TCR CDR3. Each CDR3 protein is one row after TCRdb ran MiXCR on the multiplex PCR reads. The table includes 750,000 to 900,000 distinct CDR3 sequences, 35% to 40% detected once.

The sample comprised blood. This TCR was recovered from a man between 18 and 35 years old with Graves' hyperthyroidism. The chain has TRBV7-2 and TRBJ1-5; no reliable D call. The CDR3 region has the DNA TGTGCCAGCAGCTTAGAGGGCACTAGCAATCAGCCCCAGCATTTT. Amino acid sequence: CASSLEGTSNQPQHF.